This T cell receptor beta chain was documented in a study of T cell responses to AZD1222 COVID-19 vaccine. Sequencing used immunoSEQ multiplex PCR; TCRdb keeps in-frame clones, though not all of them. The sample consists of about 100,000 clones, approximately 90% of them appearing once. In the case of this clone: Its antigen is unidentified.

Findings and caveats of the study: Unmutated variant regions reportedly attract nearly half of all spike-specific TCRs.

Deletions cut 7 bases from V and 4 bases from J, with 19 bases between. This CDR3 contains 15 residues. Germline values: CDR1 MNHEY, CDR2 SVGAGI. J is TRBJ1-1 and V is TRBV6-5; D unclear. The source was peripheral blood, collected on day 0 of AZD1222 vaccination. The clonotype originates from an adult in good health. The CDR3 DNA is TGTGCCAGCACTACCACATCCGGGGTTAGCACTGAAGCTTTCTTT. Residues: CASTTTSGVSTEAFF.